This T cell receptor beta chain emerged from a study of T cells after posttransplantation cyclophosphamide listed by TCRdb under 2016. As for the study more broadly: Using TRB sequencing, the study followed how the T cell repertoire rebuilt after myeloablative bone marrow transplantation with posttransplantation cyclophosphamide given as GVHD prophylaxis. In 3 patients, up to about 3 additional blood samples taken between 2 and 5.2 years after transplant also underwent TRB sequencing, as did pretransplant blood from a handful of patients. TRA and TRB clonality were tightly correlated in ten or so samples, so subsequent TCR analyses focused on TRB only. Samples from 35 PTCy-treated patients, along with samples from about 16 of their related bone marrow donors, underwent antigen receptor sequencing. Public TRB sequences were checked against a database of over 3,000 sequences associated with responses to pathogens, tumor antigens, self-antigens and alloantigens. TRB sequencing was performed on blood from all 34 PTCy patients with 1-year posttransplant specimens. Overall results and qualifications from the work: Across around 48 patients, recipient CMV seropositivity and CMV reactivation were highly associated with TRB clonality; PTCy diversity was similar to CNI/methotrexate controls. The TRB repertoires of T cells infiltrating skin or GI tract showed only limited overlap with the TRB repertoires of T cells in blood. At 1-2 months, donor-recipient similarity was low but rose over the first year, and the later blood repertoires were often dominated by donor CD8+ memory clones.

Genomic DNA was used for TRB sequencing, which was performed with the immunoSEQ assay at survey resolution or with the hsTCRB kit. Per the source publication's procedure: The immunoSEQ software was used for initial read processing, and the LymphoSeq R package was used for repertoire analyses. Clonality was calculated as 1 minus normalized Shannon entropy, and the Gini coefficient was also calculated for each TRB dataset. Phenotypes of unsorted samples were inferred by mapping TRB sequences from sorted subsets of the recipient or donor onto unsorted samples of the same recipient. The source is immuneACCESS, and TCRdb retained only in-frame sequences with V and J called. Part of the clones is not carried over; for the studies checked, unresolved V genes explain less than half of this, and the remainder is unexplained. V, J and clone size are those of that table, while D and trimming were read from the DNA. In this sample the table shows fewer than 40,000 clones, and no singletons are among them. 6.5% to 7% of the sample belongs to the ten largest clones.

Peripheral blood samples were provided by related bone marrow donors on the day of marrow donation. Peripheral blood and bone marrow mononuclear cells were isolated by Ficoll-Hypaque density centrifugation and cryopreserved. This clone occurred many times. What antigen it recognizes has not been identified. One base away there is no much larger clone; base qualities are not given. Inclusive of the bounding cysteine and phenylalanine, the CDR3 is 13 residues long. Here the CDR3 DNA is all that survives: 39 bases in frame from base 1. As encoded in the germline V gene, CDR1 is SGHDT while CDR2 is YYEEEE. Clipping removes 5 bases from V and 3 bases from J, with 3 as the unmatched junction base count.

The V and J genes are TRBV5-6 and TRBJ2-7, with 9 bases matching TRBD1. What was sequenced was PBMCs. The sequence derives from a woman aged 45-65 years in good health and a related stem cell transplant donor. The CDR3 amino acid sequence is: CASRPGQGYEQYF. The DNA sequence follows: TGTGCCAGCAGGCCGGGACAGGGCTACGAGCAGTACTTC.